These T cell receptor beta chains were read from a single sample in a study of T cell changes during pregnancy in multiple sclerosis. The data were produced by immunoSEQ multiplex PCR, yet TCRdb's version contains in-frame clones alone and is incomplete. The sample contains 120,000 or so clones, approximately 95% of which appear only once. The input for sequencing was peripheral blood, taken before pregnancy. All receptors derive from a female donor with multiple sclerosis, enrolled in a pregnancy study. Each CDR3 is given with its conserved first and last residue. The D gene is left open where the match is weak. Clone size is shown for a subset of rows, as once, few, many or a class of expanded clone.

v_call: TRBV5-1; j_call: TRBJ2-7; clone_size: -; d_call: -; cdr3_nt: TGCGCCAGCAGCTTTCCTAGCGTCTACGAGCAGTACTTC; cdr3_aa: CASSFPSVYEQYF
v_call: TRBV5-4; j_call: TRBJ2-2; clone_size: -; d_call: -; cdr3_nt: TGTGCCAGCAGCTTTACTAGCTTCGGGGAGCTGTTTTTT; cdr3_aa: CASSFTSFGELFF
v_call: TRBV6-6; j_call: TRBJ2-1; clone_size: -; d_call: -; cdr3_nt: TGTGCCAGCAGTTCGGGACTGGCCTATGAGCAGTTCTTC; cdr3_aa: CASSSGLAYEQFF
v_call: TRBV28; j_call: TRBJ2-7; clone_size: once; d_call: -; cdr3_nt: TGTGCCAGCAGTCTCCAGGGATACGAGCAGTACTTC; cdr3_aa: CASSLQGYEQYF
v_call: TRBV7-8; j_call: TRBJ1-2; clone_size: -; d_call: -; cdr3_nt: TGTGCCAGCAGCTCTAGCTTCCCGGTTGGCTACACCTTC; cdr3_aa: CASSSSFPVGYTF
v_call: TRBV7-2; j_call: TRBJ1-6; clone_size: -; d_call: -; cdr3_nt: TGTGCCAGCAGCTTAGGACAGATTAATTCACCCCTCCACTTT; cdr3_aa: CASSLGQINSPLHF
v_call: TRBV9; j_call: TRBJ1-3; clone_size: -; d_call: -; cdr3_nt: TGTGCCAGCAGCGTAGCCCGGGTCCTCTCTGGAAACACCATATATTTT; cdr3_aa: CASSVARVLSGNTIYF
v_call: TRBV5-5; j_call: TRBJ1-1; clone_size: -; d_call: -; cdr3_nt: TGTGCCAGCAGCTTGAGCTCGGGGGACACTGAAGCTTTCTTT; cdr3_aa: CASSLSSGDTEAFF
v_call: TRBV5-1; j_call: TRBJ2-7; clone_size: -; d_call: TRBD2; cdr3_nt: TGCGCCAGCAGCCCGACTAGCGGACCCTACGAGCAGTACTTC; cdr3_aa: CASSPTSGPYEQYF
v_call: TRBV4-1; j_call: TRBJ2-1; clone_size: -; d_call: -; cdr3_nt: TGCGCCAGCAGCCAATCCGGAGTCGCGGATGAGCAGTTCTTC; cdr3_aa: CASSQSGVADEQFF
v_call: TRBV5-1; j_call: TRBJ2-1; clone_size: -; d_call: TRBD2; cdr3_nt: TGCGCCAGTGGGGGAGGGATACCTCCATACAATGAGCAGTTCTTC; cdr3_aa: CASGGGIPPYNEQFF
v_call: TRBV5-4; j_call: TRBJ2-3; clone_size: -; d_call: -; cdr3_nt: TGTGCCAGCAGCTTGGCTAGGCTAGATTCCACAGATACGCAGTATTTT; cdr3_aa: CASSLARLDSTDTQYF
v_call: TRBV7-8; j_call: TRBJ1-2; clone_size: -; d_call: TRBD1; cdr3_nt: TGTGCCAGCAGCTTAGTCCAGGGGGCGAAGGGCTACACCTTC; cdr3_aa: CASSLVQGAKGYTF
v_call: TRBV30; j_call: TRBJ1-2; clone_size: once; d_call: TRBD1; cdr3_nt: TGTGCCTGTGAGAACAGGGGTGACTATGGCTACACCTTC; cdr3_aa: CACENRGDYGYTF
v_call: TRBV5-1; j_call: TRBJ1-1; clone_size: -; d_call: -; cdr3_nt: TGCGCCAGCAGCTACGGACACGACACTGAAGCTTTCTTT; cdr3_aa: CASSYGHDTEAFF
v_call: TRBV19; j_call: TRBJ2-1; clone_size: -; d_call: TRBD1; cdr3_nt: TGTGCCAGTAGTCTTGGACAGGGCAATGAGCAGTTCTTC; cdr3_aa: CASSLGQGNEQFF
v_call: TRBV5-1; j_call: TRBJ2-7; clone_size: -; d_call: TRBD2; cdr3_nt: TGCGCCAGCAGCTTCCAGGGAGGGGAGGGCGAGCAGTACTTC; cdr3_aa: CASSFQGGEGEQYF
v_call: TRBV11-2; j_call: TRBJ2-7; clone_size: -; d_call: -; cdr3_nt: TGTGCCAGCAGCTCCCCCGGGTACGTCTCCTACGAGCAGTACTTC; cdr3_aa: CASSSPGYVSYEQYF
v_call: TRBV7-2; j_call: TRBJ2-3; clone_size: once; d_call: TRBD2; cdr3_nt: TGTGCCGGATCCTTAGCGGGGGGGACAGATACGCAGTATTTT; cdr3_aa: CAGSLAGGTDTQYF
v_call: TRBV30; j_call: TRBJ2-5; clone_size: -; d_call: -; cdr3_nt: TGTGCCTGGAACCACAAAGCGGTCCGTTCCACCCAGTACTTC; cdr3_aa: CAWNHKAVRSTQYF
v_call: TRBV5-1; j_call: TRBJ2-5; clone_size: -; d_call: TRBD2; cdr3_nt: TGCGCCAGCAGCTTGTCTCCGGGGGGGAGGCAAGAGACCCAGTACTTC; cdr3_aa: CASSLSPGGRQETQYF
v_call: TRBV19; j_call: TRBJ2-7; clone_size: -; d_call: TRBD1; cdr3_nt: TGTGCCAGTAGTATAGTTGCGGGACAGGGTCTCTACGAGCAGTACTTC; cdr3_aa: CASSIVAGQGLYEQYF
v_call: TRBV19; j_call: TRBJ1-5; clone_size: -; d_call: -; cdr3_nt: TGTGCCAGTCGGACAGATCGCAATCAGCCCCAGCATTTT; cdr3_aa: CASRTDRNQPQHF
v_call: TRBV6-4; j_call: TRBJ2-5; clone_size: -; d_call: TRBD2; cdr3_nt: TGTGCCAGCAGTGTAATAGCGGGGGAGACCCAGTACTTC; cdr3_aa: CASSVIAGETQYF
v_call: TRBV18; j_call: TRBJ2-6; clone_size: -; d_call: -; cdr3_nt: TGTGCCAGCTCACCAGAGAGATCTGGGGCCAACGTCCTGACTTTC; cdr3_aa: CASSPERSGANVLTF
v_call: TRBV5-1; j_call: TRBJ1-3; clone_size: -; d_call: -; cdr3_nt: TGCGCCAGCAGCTTGGGGGGGGGCTCTGGAAACACCATATATTTT; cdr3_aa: CASSLGGGSGNTIYF
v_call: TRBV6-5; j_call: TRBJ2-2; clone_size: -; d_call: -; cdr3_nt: TGTGCCAGCAGTTACTCCCCCGGCGGGGAGCTGTTTTTT; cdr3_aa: CASSYSPGGELFF
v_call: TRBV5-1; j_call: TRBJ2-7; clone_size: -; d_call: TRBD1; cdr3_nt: TGCGCCAGCAGCTTGGACAGGGGGGTCTACGAGCAGTACTTC; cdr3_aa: CASSLDRGVYEQYF
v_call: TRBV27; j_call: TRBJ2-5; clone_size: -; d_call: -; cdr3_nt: TGTGCCAGCAGACGGGAGCCGAGGTCGGAGACCCAGTACTTC; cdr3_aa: CASRREPRSETQYF
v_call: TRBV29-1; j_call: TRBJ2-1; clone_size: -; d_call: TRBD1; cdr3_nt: TGCAGCCACAGGGGGCCGGGGATGGACAATGAGCAGTTCTTC; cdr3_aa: CSHRGPGMDNEQFF
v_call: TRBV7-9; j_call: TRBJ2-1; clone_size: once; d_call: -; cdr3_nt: TGTGCCAGCATTCTGGGGCCCTCCTACAATGAGCAGTTCTTC; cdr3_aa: CASILGPSYNEQFF
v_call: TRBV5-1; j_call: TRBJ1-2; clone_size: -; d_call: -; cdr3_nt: TGCGCCAGCAGCCCAGGATCTGTAAGATTGTATGGCTACACCTTC; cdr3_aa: CASSPGSVRLYGYTF
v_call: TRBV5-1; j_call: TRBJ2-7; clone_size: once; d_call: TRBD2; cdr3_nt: TGCGCCAGCAGCTTAGGGCTAGCGGGAGTCGAGCAGTACTTC; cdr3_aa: CASSLGLAGVEQYF
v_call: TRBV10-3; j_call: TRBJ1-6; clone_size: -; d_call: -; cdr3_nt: TGTGCCATCAACGAGGGTTACTATAATTCACCCCTCCACTTT; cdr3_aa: CAINEGYYNSPLHF